This note documents a single T cell receptor (beta chain) sequence. These data are taken from a study of shared clonotypes between healthy human individuals. Sequencing used immunoSEQ multiplex PCR; TCRdb keeps in-frame clones, though not all of them. This sample has around 2.3 million clones, with 95% found just once. V gave up 7 bases and J gave up 3 bases; unmatched junction bases: 13. The germline gives CDR1 MGHDK, CDR2 SYGVNS. The CDR3 is 17 amino acids. Splitting the CD4+ cells yielded a CD45RA+ naive subset and a CD45RA-negative memory subset. What was sequenced was naive CD4+ T cells sorted from blood. Indicated subset: CD45RA+ positively selected. The sequence was obtained from a man between 18 and 29 years old in good health. The chain uses TRBV25-1 and TRBJ2-2, with 8 bases aligning to TRBD2. Here the CDR3 reads CASTPLTGRGDTGELFF. The DNA for the CDR3 is TGTGCCAGCACCCCGCTAACCGGGCGGGGGGACACCGGGGAGCTGTTTTTT.